The sequence of this T cell receptor (beta chain) was determined in a study of blood T cell repertoires in COVID-19. The overall study: COVID-19 samples from acute and convalescent phases originated in the United States, Italy and Spain.

The data were produced by immunoSEQ multiplex PCR, yet TCRdb's version contains in-frame clones alone and is incomplete. The profile shows roughly 150,000 clones, 81% of them singletons. This CDR3 has 15 residues. The germline V gene has CDR1 SGHAT and CDR2 FQNNGV. The V end lost 3 bases, the J end lost 4 bases, and 13 bases lay between the germline ends. The clonotype comes from a human donor in a cohort sampled during active COVID-19. Sequencing was done on a sample of peripheral blood. The chain employs TRBV11-2 and TRBJ2-1; D might be TRBD2 (5 bases). CDR3 DNA: TGTGCCAGCAGCTTCGGTCTAGCAGTGTACAATGAGCAGTTCTTC. Its translation: CASSFGLAVYNEQFF.